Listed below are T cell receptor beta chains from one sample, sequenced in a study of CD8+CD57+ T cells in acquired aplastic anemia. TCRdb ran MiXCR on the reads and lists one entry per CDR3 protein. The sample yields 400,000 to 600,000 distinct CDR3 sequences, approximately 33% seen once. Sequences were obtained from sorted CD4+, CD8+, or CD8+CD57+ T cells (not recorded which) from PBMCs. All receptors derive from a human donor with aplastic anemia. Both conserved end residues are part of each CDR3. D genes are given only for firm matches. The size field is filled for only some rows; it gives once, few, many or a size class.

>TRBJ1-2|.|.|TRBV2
CASTGSHVYTF
TGTGCCAGCACTGGAAGCCACGTGTACACCTTC
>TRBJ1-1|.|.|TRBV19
CASSGAILNTEAFF
TGTGCCAGTAGTGGGGCAATCCTGAACACTGAAGCTTTCTTT
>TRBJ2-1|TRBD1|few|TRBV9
CASSVGTGALYNEQFF
TGTGCCAGCAGCGTCGGGACAGGGGCCCTCTACAATGAGCAGTTCTTC
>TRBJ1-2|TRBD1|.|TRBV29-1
CSVATGAYGYTF
TGCAGCGTAGCCACAGGGGCCTATGGCTACACCTTC
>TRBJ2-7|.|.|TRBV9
CASSQDWAGLSYEQYF
TGTGCCAGCAGCCAAGATTGGGCTGGGTTATCCTACGAGCAGTACTTC
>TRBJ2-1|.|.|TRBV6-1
CASSQGTDYNEQFF
TGTGCCAGCTCACAAGGGACGGATTACAATGAGCAGTTCTTC
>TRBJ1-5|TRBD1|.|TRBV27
CASSDRVDSTRPQHF
TGTGCCAGCAGTGACAGGGTAGATTCCACTCGGCCCCAGCATTTT
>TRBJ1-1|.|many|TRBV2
CARLGREGTEAFF
TGTGCCAGGCTAGGCAGGGAGGGCACTGAAGCTTTCTTT
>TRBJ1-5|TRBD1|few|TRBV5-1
CASSDGDRGGQPQHF
TGCGCCAGCAGCGACGGGGACAGGGGGGGACAGCCCCAGCATTTT
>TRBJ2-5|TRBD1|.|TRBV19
CASSIEGQQETQYF
TGTGCCAGTAGTATTGAGGGACAGCAAGAGACCCAGTACTTC
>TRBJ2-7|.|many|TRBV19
CASSMGRDYEQYF
TGTGCCAGTAGTATGGGACGGGACTACGAGCAGTACTTC
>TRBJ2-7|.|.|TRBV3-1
CASSQDGYGAREQYF
TGTGCCAGCAGCCAAGACGGGTACGGGGCGCGGGAGCAGTACTTC
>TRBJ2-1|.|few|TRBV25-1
CASSQGPGLPRNEQFF
TGTGCCAGCAGCCAAGGCCCGGGTTTACCGAGAAATGAGCAGTTCTTC
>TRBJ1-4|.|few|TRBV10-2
CASSEPPGPLGEKLFF
TGCGCCAGCAGTGAGCCTCCGGGGCCCCTTGGTGAAAAACTGTTTTTT
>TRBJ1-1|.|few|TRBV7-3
CASSFGKTEAFF
TGTGCCAGCAGCTTCGGTAAGACTGAAGCTTTCTTT
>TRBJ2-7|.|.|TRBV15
CATKSAGAYEQYF
TGTGCCACCAAGTCCGCTGGGGCCTACGAGCAGTACTTC
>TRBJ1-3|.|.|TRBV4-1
CASSLAGDSGNTIYF
TGCGCCAGCAGCCTGGCGGGCGACTCTGGAAACACCATATATTTT
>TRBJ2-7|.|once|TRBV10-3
CAGSYRNIDRIAHYEQYF
TGTGCCGGCAGTTACCGGAATATCGACAGGATCGCCCACTACGAGCAGTACTTC
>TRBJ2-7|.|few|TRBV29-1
CSLVARGSYEQYF
TGCAGCTTGGTCGCCAGGGGATCCTACGAGCAGTACTTC
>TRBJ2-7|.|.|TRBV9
CASSAGDRSGYEQYF
TGTGCCAGCAGCGCAGGGGACCGGTCGGGGTACGAGCAGTACTTC
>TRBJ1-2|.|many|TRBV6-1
CASSDSYYGYTF
TGTGCCAGCAGTGACAGCTACTATGGCTACACCTTC
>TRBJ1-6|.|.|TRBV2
CASSEANSKRAPLHF
TGTGCCAGCAGTGAAGCCAACAGCAAAAGGGCACCCCTCCACTTT
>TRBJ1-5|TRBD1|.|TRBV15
CATSRGGGGQPQHF
TGTGCCACCAGCAGGGGAGGGGGCGGACAGCCCCAGCATTTT
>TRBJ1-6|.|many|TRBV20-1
CSARDRQYNSPLHF
TGCAGTGCTAGAGATCGACAGTATAATTCACCCCTCCACTTT
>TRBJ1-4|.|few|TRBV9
CASSQGVEKLFF
TGTGCCAGCAGCCAAGGAGTTGAAAAACTGTTTTTT
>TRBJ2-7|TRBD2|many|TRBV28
CASSGWASGRRDEQYF
TGTGCCAGCAGTGGGTGGGCTAGCGGGAGGAGGGACGAGCAGTACTTC
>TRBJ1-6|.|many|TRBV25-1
CASRPTGTGSPLHF
TGTGCCAGCAGACCAACAGGGACCGGTTCACCCCTCCACTTT
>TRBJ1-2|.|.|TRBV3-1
CASSHTRSYGYTF
TGTGCCAGCAGCCATACCCGGTCCTATGGCTACACCTTC
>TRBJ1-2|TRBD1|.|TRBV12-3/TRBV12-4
CASSRGQGASLYGYTF
TGTGCCAGCAGTCGGGGACAGGGGGCGTCCCTCTATGGCTACACCTTC
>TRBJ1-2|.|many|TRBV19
CASSIGQLLSYGYTF
TGTGCCAGTAGTATCGGACAGCTGCTCAGCTATGGCTACACCTTC